This T cell receptor beta chain is drawn from a study of immune evolution from preneoplasia to lung adenocarcinoma. TCRdb keeps only in-frame clones here, not all; method: immunoSEQ multiplex PCR. The table has 6,000 to 6,500 clones, over 65% seen once; the top ten hold about 10%. Between the mid-2010s and the late 2010s, patients underwent resection in Japan or China. H&E slides confirmed each diagnosis, reviewed by two pathologists independently. The CDR3 covers 13 residues. Germline CDR1 is SQVTM and CDR2 is ANQGSEA. On this clone itself: Its specificity is not known.

Broader study findings: KRAS-mutant nodules had the highest T cell clonality. Normal lung had highest clonality; later lesions appeared denser, more diverse.

The rearrangement links TRBV29-1 to TRBJ1-2, with TRBD1 matching 9 bases. The TCR was taken from an older donor with lung adenocarcinoma. What was sequenced was FFPE lung adenocarcinoma in situ tissue. In DNA, the CDR3 is TGCAGTGGAGTAGCGGGACAGGGATATGGCTACACCTTC. Its translation is CSGVAGQGYGYTF.